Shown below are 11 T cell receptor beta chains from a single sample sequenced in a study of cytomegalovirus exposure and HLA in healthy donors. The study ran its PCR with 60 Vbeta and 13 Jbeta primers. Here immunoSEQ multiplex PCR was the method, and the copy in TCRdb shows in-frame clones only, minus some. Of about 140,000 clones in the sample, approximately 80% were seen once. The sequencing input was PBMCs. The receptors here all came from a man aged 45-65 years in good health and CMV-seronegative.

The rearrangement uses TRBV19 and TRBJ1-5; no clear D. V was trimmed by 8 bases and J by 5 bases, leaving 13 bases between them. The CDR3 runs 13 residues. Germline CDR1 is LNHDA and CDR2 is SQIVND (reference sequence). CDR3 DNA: TGTGCCAGTGCTTCGAGGTGGGATCAGCCCCAGCATTTT. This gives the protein CASASRWDQPQHF.

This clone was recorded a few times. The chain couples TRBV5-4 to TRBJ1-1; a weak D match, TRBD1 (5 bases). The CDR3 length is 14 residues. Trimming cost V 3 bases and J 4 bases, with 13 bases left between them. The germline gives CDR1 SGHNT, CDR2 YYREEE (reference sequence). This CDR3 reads CASSSFGGGTEAFF. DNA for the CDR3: TGTGCCAGCAGCTCCTTCGGCGGGGGCACTGAAGCTTTCTTT. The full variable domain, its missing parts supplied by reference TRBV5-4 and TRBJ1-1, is ETGVTQSPTHLIKTRGQQVTLRCSSQSGHNTVSWYQQALGQGPQFIFQYYREEENGRGNFPPRFSGLQFPNYSSELNVNALELDDSALYLCASSSFGGGTEAFFGQGTRLTVV.

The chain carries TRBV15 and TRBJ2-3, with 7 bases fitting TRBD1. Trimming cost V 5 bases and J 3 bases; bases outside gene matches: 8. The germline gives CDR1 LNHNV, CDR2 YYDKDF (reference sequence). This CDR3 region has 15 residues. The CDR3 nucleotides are TGTGCCACCAGCGCTCGACAGGGAGCGACAGATACGCAGTATTTT. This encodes CATSARQGATDTQYF.

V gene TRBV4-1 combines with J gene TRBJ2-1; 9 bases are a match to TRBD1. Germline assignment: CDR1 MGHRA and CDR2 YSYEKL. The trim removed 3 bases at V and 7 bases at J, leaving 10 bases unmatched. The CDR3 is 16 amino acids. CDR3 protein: CASSHSTGTGINEQFF. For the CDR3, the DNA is TGCGCCAGCAGCCACTCTACCGGGACAGGGATAAATGAGCAGTTCTTC.

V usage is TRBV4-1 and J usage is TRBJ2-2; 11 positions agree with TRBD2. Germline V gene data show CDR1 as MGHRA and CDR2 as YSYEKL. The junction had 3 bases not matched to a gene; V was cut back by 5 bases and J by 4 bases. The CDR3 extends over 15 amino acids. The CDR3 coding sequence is TGCGCCAGCAGCTCGGGACTAGCGGTCACCGGGGAGCTGTTTTTT. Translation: CASSSGLAVTGELFF.

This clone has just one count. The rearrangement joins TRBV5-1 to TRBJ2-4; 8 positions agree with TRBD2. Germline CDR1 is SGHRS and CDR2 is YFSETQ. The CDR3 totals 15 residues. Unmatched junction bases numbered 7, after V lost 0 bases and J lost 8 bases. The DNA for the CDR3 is TGCGCCAGCAGCTTGGTCCCGATCGGGGGGGACATTCAGTACTTC. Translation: CASSLVPIGGDIQYF.

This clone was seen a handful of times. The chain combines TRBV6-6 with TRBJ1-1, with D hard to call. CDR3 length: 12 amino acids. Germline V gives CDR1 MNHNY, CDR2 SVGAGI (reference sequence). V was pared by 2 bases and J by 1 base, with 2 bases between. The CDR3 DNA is TGTGCCAGCAGTTACCGGAACACTGAAGCTTTCTTT. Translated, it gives CASSYRNTEAFF.

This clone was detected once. The DNA of the CDR3 is TGTGCCAGCAGCTTGAGGGAGGGGGGGCTCAATGAGCAGTTCTTC. Protein sequence: CASSLREGGLNEQFF. This chain joins TRBV5-6 and TRBJ2-1; a possible D gene is TRBD2 (7 bases). Germline V lookup: CDR1 SGHDT, CDR2 YYEEEE. Trimming stripped 1 base from V and 6 bases from J, with 14 bases between. This CDR3 contains 15 residues.

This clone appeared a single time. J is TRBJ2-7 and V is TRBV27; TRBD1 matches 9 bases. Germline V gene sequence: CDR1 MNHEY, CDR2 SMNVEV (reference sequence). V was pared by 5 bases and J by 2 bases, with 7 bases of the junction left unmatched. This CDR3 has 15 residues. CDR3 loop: CASSRTGTGPYEQYF. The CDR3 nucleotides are TGTGCCAGCAGTCGGACCGGGACAGGGCCCTACGAGCAGTACTTC.

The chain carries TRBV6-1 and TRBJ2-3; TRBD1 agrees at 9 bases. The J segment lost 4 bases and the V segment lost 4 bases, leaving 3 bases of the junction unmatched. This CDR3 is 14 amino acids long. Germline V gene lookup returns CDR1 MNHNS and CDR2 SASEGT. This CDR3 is CASSGDRAADTQYF. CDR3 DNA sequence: TGTGCCAGCAGTGGGGACAGGGCGGCAGATACGCAGTATTTT.

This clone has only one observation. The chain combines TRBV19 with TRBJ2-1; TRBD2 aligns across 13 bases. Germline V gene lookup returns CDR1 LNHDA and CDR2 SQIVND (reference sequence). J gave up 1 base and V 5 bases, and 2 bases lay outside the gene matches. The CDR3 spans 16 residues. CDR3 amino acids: CASSLLAGGSYNEQFF. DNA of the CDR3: TGTGCCAGTAGTTTACTAGCGGGAGGGTCCTACAATGAGCAGTTCTTC.